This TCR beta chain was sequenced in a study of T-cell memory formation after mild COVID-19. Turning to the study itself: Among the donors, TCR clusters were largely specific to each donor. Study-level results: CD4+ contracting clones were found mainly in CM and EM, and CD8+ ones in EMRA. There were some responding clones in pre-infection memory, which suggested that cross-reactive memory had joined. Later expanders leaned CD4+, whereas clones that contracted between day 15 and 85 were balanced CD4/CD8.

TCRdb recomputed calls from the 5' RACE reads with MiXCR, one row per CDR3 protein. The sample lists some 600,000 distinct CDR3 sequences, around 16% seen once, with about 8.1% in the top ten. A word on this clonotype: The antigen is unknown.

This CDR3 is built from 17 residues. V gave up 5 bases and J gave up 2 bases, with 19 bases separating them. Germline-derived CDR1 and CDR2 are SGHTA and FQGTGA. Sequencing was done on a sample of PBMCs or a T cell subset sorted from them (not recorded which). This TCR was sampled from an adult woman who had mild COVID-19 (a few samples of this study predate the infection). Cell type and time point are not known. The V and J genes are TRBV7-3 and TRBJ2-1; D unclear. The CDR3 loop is CASSVSSFSSAYNEQFF. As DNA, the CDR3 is TGTGCCAGCAGCGTATCTAGTTTTAGTTCTGCCTACAATGAGCAGTTCTTC.